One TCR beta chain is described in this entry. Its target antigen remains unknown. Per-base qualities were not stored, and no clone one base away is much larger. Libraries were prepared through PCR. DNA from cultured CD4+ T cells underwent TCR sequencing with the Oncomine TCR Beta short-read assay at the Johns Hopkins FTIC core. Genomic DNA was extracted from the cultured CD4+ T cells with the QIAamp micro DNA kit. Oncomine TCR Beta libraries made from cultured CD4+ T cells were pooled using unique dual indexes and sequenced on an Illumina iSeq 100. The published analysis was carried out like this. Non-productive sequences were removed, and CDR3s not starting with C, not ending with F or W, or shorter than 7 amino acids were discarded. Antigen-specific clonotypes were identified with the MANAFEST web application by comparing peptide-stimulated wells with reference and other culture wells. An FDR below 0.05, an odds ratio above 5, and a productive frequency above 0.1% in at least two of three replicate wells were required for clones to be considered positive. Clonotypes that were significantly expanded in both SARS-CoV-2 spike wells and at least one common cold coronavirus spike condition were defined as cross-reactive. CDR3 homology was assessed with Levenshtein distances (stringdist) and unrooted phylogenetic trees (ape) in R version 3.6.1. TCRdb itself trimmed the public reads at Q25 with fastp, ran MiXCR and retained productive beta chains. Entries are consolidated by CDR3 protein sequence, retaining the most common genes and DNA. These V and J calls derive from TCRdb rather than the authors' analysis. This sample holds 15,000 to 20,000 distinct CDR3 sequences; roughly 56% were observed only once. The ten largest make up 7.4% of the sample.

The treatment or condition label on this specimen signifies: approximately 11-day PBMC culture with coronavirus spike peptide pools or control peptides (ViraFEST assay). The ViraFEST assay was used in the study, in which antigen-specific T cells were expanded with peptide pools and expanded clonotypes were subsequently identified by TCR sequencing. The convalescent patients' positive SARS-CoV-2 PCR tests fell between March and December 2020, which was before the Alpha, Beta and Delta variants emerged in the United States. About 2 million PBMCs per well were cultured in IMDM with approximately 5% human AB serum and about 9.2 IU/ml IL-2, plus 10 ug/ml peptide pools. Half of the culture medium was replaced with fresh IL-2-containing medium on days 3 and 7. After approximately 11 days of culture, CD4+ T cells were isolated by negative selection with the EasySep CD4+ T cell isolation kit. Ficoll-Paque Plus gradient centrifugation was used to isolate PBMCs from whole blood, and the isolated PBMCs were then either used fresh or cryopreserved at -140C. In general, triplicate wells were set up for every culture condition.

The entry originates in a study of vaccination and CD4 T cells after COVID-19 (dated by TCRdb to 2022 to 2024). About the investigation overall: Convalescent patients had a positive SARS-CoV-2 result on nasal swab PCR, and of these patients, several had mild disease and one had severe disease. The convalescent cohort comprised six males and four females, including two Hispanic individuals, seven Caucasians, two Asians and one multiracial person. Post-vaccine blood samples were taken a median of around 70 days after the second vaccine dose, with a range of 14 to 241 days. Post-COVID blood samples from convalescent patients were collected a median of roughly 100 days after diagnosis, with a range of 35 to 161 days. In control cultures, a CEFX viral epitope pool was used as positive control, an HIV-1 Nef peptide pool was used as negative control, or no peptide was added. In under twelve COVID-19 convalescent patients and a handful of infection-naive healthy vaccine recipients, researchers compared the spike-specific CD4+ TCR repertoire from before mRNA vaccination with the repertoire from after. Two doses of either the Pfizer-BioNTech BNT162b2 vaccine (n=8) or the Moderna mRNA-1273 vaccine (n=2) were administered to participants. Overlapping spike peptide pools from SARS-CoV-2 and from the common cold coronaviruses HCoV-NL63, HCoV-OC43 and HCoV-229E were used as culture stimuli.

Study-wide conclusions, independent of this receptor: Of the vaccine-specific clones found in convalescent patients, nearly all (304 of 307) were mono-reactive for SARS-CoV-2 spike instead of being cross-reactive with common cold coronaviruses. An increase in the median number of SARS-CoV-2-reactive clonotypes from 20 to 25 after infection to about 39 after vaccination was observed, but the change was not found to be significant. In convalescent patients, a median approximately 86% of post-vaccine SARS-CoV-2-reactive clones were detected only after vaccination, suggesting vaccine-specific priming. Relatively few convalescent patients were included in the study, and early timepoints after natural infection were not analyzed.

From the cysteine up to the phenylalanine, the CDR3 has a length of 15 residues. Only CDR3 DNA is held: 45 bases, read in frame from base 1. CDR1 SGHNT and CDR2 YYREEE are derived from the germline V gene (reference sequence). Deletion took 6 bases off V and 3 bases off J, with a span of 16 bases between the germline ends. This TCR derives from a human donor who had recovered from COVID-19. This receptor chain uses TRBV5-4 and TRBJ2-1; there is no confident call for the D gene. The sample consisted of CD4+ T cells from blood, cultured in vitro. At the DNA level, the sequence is TGTGCCAGCAAGATTGGAGCCCCCCACTACAATGAGCAGTTCTTC. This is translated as CASKIGAPHYNEQFF.